Included here is one T cell receptor (beta chain) sequence, with context. Its antigen is not known. The record originates from a study of cytomegalovirus exposure and HLA in healthy donors. General observations from the study: Cytomegalovirus status was reportedly diagnosed by the classifier with high sensitivity and specificity. Trimming of TCR beta V- and J-genes showed a link, identified in a later analysis, to a missense DCLRE1C variant. Researchers counted 180 or so TCR beta chains as cytomegalovirus-associated.

The PCR contained 60 Vbeta and 13 Jbeta primers. Clones were read by immunoSEQ multiplex PCR, and TCRdb kept only the in-frame ones, dropping some. The sample includes 95,000 to 100,000 clones, approximately 76% seen only once; the top ten take roughly 20%. The CDR3 is made up of 11 amino acids. Germline V gives CDR1 SGDLS, CDR2 YYNGEE. V was shortened by 7 bases and J by 6 bases, with 10 bases between the two germline ends. Sequenced input: PBMCs. The rearrangement uses TRBV9 and TRBJ1-1; D call uncertain. This sequence originates from a woman aged 55-70 years in good health and CMV-seropositive. This CDR3 reads CASHSKPEAFF. CDR3 nucleotides: TGTGCCAGCCACAGTAAGCCTGAAGCTTTCTTT.